This is a list of T cell receptor beta chains from one sample in a study of blood T cell repertoires in COVID-19. Clones were read by immunoSEQ multiplex PCR, and TCRdb kept only the in-frame ones, dropping some. The table lists roughly 220,000 clones, 80% to 90% of them singletons, with roughly 3.8% in the top ten. Sequencing was carried out using PBMCs or T cells enriched from blood (not recorded which). These receptors were collected from a woman aged 40 to 55 with acute COVID-19. Both conserved end residues are trimmed from each CDR3. Fields, in order: J gene, V gene, D gene, CDR3 protein. The D gene is left open where the match is weak.

J: TRBJ2-1
V: TRBV29-1
D: NA
CDR3: SAEAFDNEQF

J: TRBJ2-7
V: TRBV28
D: TRBD2
CDR3: ASREAGGGYEQY

J: TRBJ2-6
V: TRBV2
D: TRBD1
CDR3: ASLRDRGITGANVLT

J: TRBJ1-1
V: TRBV11-2
D: NA
CDR3: ASSPSPGFTEAF

J: TRBJ2-7
V: TRBV10-2
D: TRBD2
CDR3: ASSGYTFGQGSGATYEQY

J: TRBJ1-1
V: TRBV10-3
D: NA
CDR3: AISESGKTYNTEAF

J: TRBJ1-4
V: TRBV7-9
D: TRBD1
CDR3: ASKGRDRREKLF

J: TRBJ2-1
V: TRBV7-9
D: NA
CDR3: ASILHTAWRRSSYNEQF

J: TRBJ1-5
V: TRBV5-8
D: NA
CDR3: ASSRRDNNQPQH

J: TRBJ2-1
V: TRBV14
D: NA
CDR3: ASSRRDEQF

J: TRBJ1-2
V: TRBV9
D: NA
CDR3: ASSVDRAGGYT

J: TRBJ2-7
V: TRBV30
D: TRBD2
CDR3: AWSRNSGYEQY

J: TRBJ1-3
V: TRBV12-3/TRBV12-4
D: NA
CDR3: ASSPQGNTIY